This T cell receptor beta chain comes out of a study of shared clonotypes between healthy human individuals. Study information: Per-donor plates numbered three CD4 naive, three CD4 memory, two CD8 naive and one CD8 memory. General study results and limits: Naive CD4 clonotypes were shared across a few donors at roughly 5.5%.

Germline loops: CDR1 SEHNR, CDR2 FQNEAQ (reference sequence). This CDR3 comprises 14 residues. Trimming removed 2 bases at V and 0 bases at J, with 7 bases between. CD4+ cells yielded CD45RA+ naive and CD45RA-negative memory subsets. Per the authors' pipeline: Junction-only sequences produced by ImmunoSEQ had no quality scores, so filtering differed. Sequencing was performed with immunoSEQ multiplex PCR; in TCRdb, only in-frame clones are kept and a portion is missing. Clone size and the V and J calls come from that table; the DNA yielded D and trimming. The repertoire holds some 650,000 clones, with roughly 97% as singletons. As to this clone: The antigen remains undetermined.

The chain recombines TRBV7-9 with TRBJ1-1, with D unclear. The TCR comes from a woman aged 30 to 39 in good health. The sequencing input was naive CD4+ T cells sorted from blood. Subset in this sample: CD45RA+ positively selected. CDR3 bases: TGTGCCAGCAGCTTAATGGATCTGAACACTGAAGCTTTCTTT. Amino acid sequence: CASSLMDLNTEAFF. The full variable domain, its missing parts supplied by reference TRBV7-9 and TRBJ1-1, is DTGVSQNPRHKITKRGQNVTFRCDPISEHNRLYWYRQTLGQGPEFLTYFQNEAQLEKSRLLSDRFSAERPKGSFSTLEIQRTEQGDSAMYLCASSLMDLNTEAFFGQGTRLTVV.